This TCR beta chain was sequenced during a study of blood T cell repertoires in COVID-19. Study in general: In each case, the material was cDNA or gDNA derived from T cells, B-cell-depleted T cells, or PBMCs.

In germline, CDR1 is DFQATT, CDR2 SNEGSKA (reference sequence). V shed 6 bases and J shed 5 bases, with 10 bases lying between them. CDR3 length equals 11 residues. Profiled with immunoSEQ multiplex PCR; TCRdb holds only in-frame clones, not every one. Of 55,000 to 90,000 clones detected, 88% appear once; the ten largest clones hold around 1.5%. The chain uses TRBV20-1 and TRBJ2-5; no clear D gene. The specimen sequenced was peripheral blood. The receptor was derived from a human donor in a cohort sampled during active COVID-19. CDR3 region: CSANSLETQYF. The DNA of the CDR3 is TGCAGTGCCAACTCCCTGGAGACCCAGTACTTC.